This T cell receptor beta chain was documented in a study of blood T cell repertoires in COVID-19. Libraries were prepared by immunoSEQ multiplex PCR; TCRdb keeps only in-frame clonotypes and omits some of them. The repertoire holds some 90,000 clones, with around 89% as singletons. The CDR3 contains 14 residues. CDR1 and CDR2 (germline): LGHDT, YNNKEL (reference sequence). V was trimmed by 1 base and J by 5 bases, leaving 11 bases between them. The genes are TRBV3-1 (or the pseudogene TRBV3-2) and TRBJ2-5; D may be TRBD1 (5 bases). The clonotype comes from an elderly woman with active or convalescent COVID-19. The sequencing input was peripheral blood. The CDR3, as DNA: TGTGCCAGCAGCCAAGGGATTGGGGCCGAGACCCAGTACTTC. Its translation: CASSQGIGAETQYF.